Below, one T cell receptor (beta chain) is given with its context. No cognate antigen has been identified for it. Per-base qualities were not stored, and no clone one base away is much larger. CDR1 and CDR2 are drawn from the germline V gene (reference sequence): DFQATT, SNEGSKA. The CDR3 runs 15 residues from the cysteine to the phenylalanine. The sequence is cut down to CDR3 DNA, 45 bases in frame from base 1. The V and J ends are trimmed by 1 base and 0 bases, leaving 9 bases between them. The study deep-sequenced TCR repertoires of sorted CD4+ and CD8+ blood T cells from severe aplastic anemia patients and healthy subjects. Ficoll-Paque density gradient centrifugation was used to isolate peripheral blood mononuclear cells. Before DNA extraction, CD4+ and CD8+ T cells were sorted by FACS or by magnetic beads. Genomic DNA was used as template for profiling of TCR beta VDJ combinations and CDR3 sequences. An Illumina HiSeq 2000 was the platform used for TCR repertoire sequencing. For the original study's pipeline: TRBV/TRBJ rearrangement plots, CDR3 size and DJ length profiles, and Simpson's diversity index were used to evaluate the repertoires. Whichever DNA sequence was most abundant in the deep sequencing data was defined as the immunodominant clone. CDR3 amino acid sequences were checked for sharing across subjects and were also compared against the VDJdb database and published repertoires. The public reads were quality trimmed at Q25 with fastp and then assembled into clones with MiXCR by TCRdb, keeping productive beta chains. Merged by CDR3 protein, the rows form single entries marked with the most common genes and DNA. The V and J calls here are based on TCRdb, not the publication. The sample table lists 150,000 to 200,000 distinct CDR3 sequences, less than 55% of them with a count of one. Around 2.7% of the sample belongs to the ten largest clones.

These data are taken from a study of CD8+CD57+ T cells in acquired aplastic anemia listed by TCRdb under 2018. Some background on the complete study: On average, sorted CD4+ and CD8+ cells yielded around 3.5 ug of extracted DNA, with a range of about 0.18 to 27.4 ug. Mean read counts for healthy donor samples were 10 million to 10.8 million for CD4+ cells and about 12 million for CD8+ cells. General conclusions and limits of the study: Patients and healthy controls showed no significant difference in CD8+ Simpson's diversity (P=0.060). Roughly 30 CD8+ CDR3 sequences were found to be shared between patients and controls, but these sequences appeared to be highly expressed in patients and within the immunodominant clones of the patients.

Sequencing was performed on sorted CD4+, CD8+, or CD8+CD57+ T cells (not recorded which) from PBMCs. The TCR sequence derives from a human donor in good health. This chain joins TRBV20-1 to TRBJ2-2; possibly the D gene is TRBD1, per 6 matching bases. The CDR3 region reads CSARGGQPNTGELFF. The sequenced DNA is TGCAGTGCTAGAGGGGGACAACCGAACACCGGGGAGCTGTTTTTT.